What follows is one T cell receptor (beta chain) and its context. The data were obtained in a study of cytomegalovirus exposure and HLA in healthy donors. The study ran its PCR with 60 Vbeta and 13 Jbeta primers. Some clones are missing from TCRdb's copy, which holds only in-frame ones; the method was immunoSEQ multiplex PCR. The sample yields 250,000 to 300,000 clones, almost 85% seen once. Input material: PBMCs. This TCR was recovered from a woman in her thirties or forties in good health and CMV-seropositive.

Written as DNA, the CDR3 is TGCAGCGTTGAAGATAGTAGGGACTCCTACGAGCAGTACTTC. Amino acids: CSVEDSRDSYEQYF. This chain links TRBV29-1 with TRBJ2-5; no definite D call. The J call may be in error: the DNA end matches TRBJ2-7 better. The CDR3 covers 14 residues. From germline, CDR1 is SQVTM and CDR2 ANQGSEA.